These 30 T cell receptor beta chains came from one sample sequenced in a study of cytomegalovirus exposure and HLA in healthy donors. The PCR made use of 60 Vbeta and 13 Jbeta primers. Here immunoSEQ multiplex PCR was the method, and the copy in TCRdb shows in-frame clones only, minus some. In the table there are over 150,000 clones, roughly 77% of which are singletons. The sequenced material came from PBMCs. The receptors were gathered from a man aged 25-45 years in good health and CMV-seropositive.

The chain joins TRBV9 to TRBJ2-1, with TRBD1 matching over 8 bases. CDR3 length equals 15 residues. The V and J ends lost 2 bases and 7 bases, in that order; junction bases with no gene match: 8. Germline lookup yields CDR1 SGDLS and CDR2 YYNGEE. This CDR3 is CASSVSTGGSNEQFF. The CDR3 DNA follows: TGTGCCAGCAGCGTTAGTACAGGGGGTTCGAATGAGCAGTTCTTC.

The chain carries TRBV10-3 and TRBJ1-2; no firm D call. The CDR3 totals 12 residues. V was pared by 8 bases and J by 1 base, with 8 bases between. Germline loops: CDR1 ENHRY, CDR2 SYGVKD. In nucleotides, the CDR3 is TGTGCCATCCCTACAGTTAACTATGGCTACACCTTC. It encodes CAIPTVNYGYTF.

J is TRBJ1-1 and V is TRBV11-1; TRBD1 matches 8 bases. Germline CDR1 is SGHAT and CDR2 is FQDESV (reference sequence). V shed 3 bases, J shed 7 bases, and the junction held 13 bases outside the gene matches. This CDR3 contains 16 residues. CDR3 in DNA: TGTGCCAGCAGCTTCGGACAGGGTGGGGGGCCCCGTGAAGCTTTCTTT. This encodes CASSFGQGGGPREAFF. The variable domain in full, with the rest retrieved from reference TRBV11-1 and TRBJ1-1, is EAEVAQSPRYKITEKSQAVAFWCDPISGHATLYWYRQILGQGPELLVQFQDESVVDDSQLPKDRFSAERLKGVDSTLKIQPAELGDSAMYLCASSFGQGGGPREAFFGQGTRLTVV.

This clone was found a few times. This chain connects TRBV7-9 to TRBJ1-6; D might be TRBD1 (6 bases). Germline V CDR1 and CDR2: SEHNR, FQNEAQ (reference sequence). The CDR3 spans 13 residues. Trimming stripped 11 bases from V and 6 bases from J, with 14 bases between. The CDR3 region is CAGKGQFNSPLHF. In DNA, the CDR3 is TGTGCCGGAAAAGGACAGTTTAATTCACCCCTCCACTTT.

Here the CDR3 reads CASTAGVTEAFF. CDR3 in DNA: TGTGCCAGTACGGCAGGGGTAACTGAAGCTTTCTTT. The J gene is TRBJ1-1, the V gene TRBV28, with D possibly TRBD1 on 6 matching bases. Trimming removed 9 bases from V and 5 bases from J, with 13 bases in between. The CDR3 has 12 amino acids. The germline gives CDR1 MDHEN, CDR2 SYDVKM. The full variable domain, completed using reference TRBV28 and TRBJ1-1, is DVKVTQSSRYLVKRTGEKVFLECVQDMDHENMFWYRQDPGLGLRLIYFSYDVKMKEKGDIPEGYSVSREKKERFSLILESASTNQTSMYLCASTAGVTEAFFGQGTRLTVV.

The J gene is TRBJ1-3, the V gene TRBV9, with 7 nucleotides matching TRBD1. The germline CDR1 and CDR2 sequences are SGDLS and YYNGEE. The length of the CDR3 is 14 residues. The V gene end was trimmed by 4 bases and the J gene end by 3 bases; junction bases not matched to a gene: 4. The CDR3 reads CASSPGGSGNTIYF. In DNA form, the CDR3 reads TGTGCCAGCAGCCCAGGGGGTAGTGGAAACACCATATATTTT.

The genes are TRBV11-1 and TRBJ1-6; D is unclear. Trimming cost V 4 bases and J 4 bases, with 8 bases left between them. Per the germline V gene, CDR1 is SGHAT and CDR2 is FQDESV (reference sequence). This CDR3 has 14 amino acids. The CDR3 DNA reads as TGTGCCAGCAGCTCTGACATATATAATTCACCCCTCCACTTT. It translates to CASSSDIYNSPLHF.

The chain has TRBV6-5 and TRBJ1-5; D uncertain. V lost 8 bases, J lost 7 bases, and 15 bases lay in between. This CDR3 spans 13 amino acids. The germline gives CDR1 MNHEY, CDR2 SVGAGI. CDR3 residues: CASREREAQPQHF. CDR3 DNA sequence: TGTGCCAGCCGCGAGAGGGAGGCCCAGCCCCAGCATTTT.

This clone was found a few times. The genes are TRBV4-2 and TRBJ2-7; no firm D call. The CDR3 sequence is 14 residues long. The germline CDR1 and CDR2 sequences are LGHNA and YNFKEQ. V was shortened by 3 bases and J by 0 bases, with 9 bases between the two germline ends. The CDR3 loop reads CASSQRFSSYEQYF. CDR3 nucleotides: TGTGCCAGCAGCCAGAGATTTAGCTCCTACGAGCAGTACTTC.

The genes are TRBV5-1 and TRBJ2-7; D is perhaps TRBD1 (6 bases). Trimming took off 1 base at V and 3 bases at J, with 11 bases between the two ends. The CDR3 spans 14 residues. Germline V gene lookup returns CDR1 SGHRS and CDR2 YFSETQ. The CDR3 DNA sequence: TGCGCCAGCAGCTTGCGGGACACCCTCTACGAGCAGTACTTC. It yields the protein CASSLRDTLYEQYF.

The chain has TRBV7-2 and TRBJ2-3; a possible D gene is TRBD1 (6 bases). V was pared by 7 bases and J by 1 base, with 12 bases between. The CDR3 sequence is 14 residues long. The germline CDR1 and CDR2 sequences are SGHTA and FQGNSA. The CDR3 DNA sequence: TGTGCCAGCAATTTCGGGACACGCACAGATACGCAGTATTTT. Its protein product is CASNFGTRTDTQYF. Filled out from reference TRBV7-2 and TRBJ2-3, the complete variable domain reads GAGVSQSPSNKVTEKGKDVELRCDPISGHTALYWYRQSLGQGLEFLIYFQGNSAPDKSGLPSDRFSAERTGGSVSTLTIQRTQQEDSAVYLCASNFGTRTDTQYFGPGTRLTVL.

This clone was seen only a few times. The chain carries TRBV11-2 and TRBJ2-2; 14 bases align to TRBD2. Germline assignment: CDR1 SGHAT and CDR2 FQNNGV. The ends lost 5 bases at V and 4 bases at J; junction bases unmatched: 9. The CDR3 covers 18 residues. CDR3 DNA: TGTGCCAGCAGCCAAAACGGACTAGCGGGAGGTTTCACCGGGGAGCTGTTTTTT. Translated, it gives CASSQNGLAGGFTGELFF.

The rearrangement joins TRBV7-9 to TRBJ1-2; D possibly corresponds to TRBD1 (5 bases). The CDR3 is 13 amino acids. The germline gives CDR1 SEHNR, CDR2 FQNEAQ (reference sequence). The V and J ends lost 5 bases and 4 bases respectively, with 11 bases between them. The CDR3: CASSEAGLYGYTF. CDR3 nucleotide sequence: TGTGCCAGCAGCGAAGCGGGACTCTATGGCTACACCTTC.

The chain combines TRBV7-9 with TRBJ1-1; tentative D call: TRBD1 (6 bases). The CDR3 totals 14 residues. Looked up from germline, CDR1 is SEHNR and CDR2 is FQNEAQ (reference sequence). V lost 3 bases, J lost 0 bases, and 8 bases lay in between. The CDR3: CASSLRTVNTEAFF. CDR3 nucleotide sequence: TGTGCCAGCAGCTTGCGGACAGTGAACACTGAAGCTTTCTTT. Supplemented by reference TRBV7-9 and TRBJ1-1, the full variable domain reads DTGVSQNPRHKITKRGQNVTFRCDPISEHNRLYWYRQTLGQGPEFLTYFQNEAQLEKSRLLSDRFSAERPKGSFSTLEIQRTEQGDSAMYLCASSLRTVNTEAFFGQGTRLTVV.

The V gene is TRBV29-1, the J gene TRBJ1-2; TRBD1 matches 11 bases. Germline V lookup: CDR1 SQVTM, CDR2 ANQGSEA. This CDR3 has 16 residues. With 3 bases clipped from V and 0 bases from J, the junction kept 6 bases outside the gene matches. The DNA of the CDR3 is TGCAGCGTTGATGGACAGGGGGCGTCTACTAACTATGGCTACACCTTC. It translates to CSVDGQGASTNYGYTF.

The chain joins TRBV7-8 to TRBJ1-1, with TRBD1 identical over 9 bases. The V gene end was trimmed by 6 bases and the J gene end by 1 base; junction bases not matched to a gene: 6. The CDR3 runs 15 residues. The germline gives CDR1 SGHVS, CDR2 FQNEAQ. This chain's CDR3 is CASRRDRGTNTEAFF. CDR3 nucleotides: TGTGCCAGCAGACGAGACAGGGGGACGAACACTGAAGCTTTCTTT.

The J gene is TRBJ1-2, the V gene TRBV29-1, with no clear D. The germline V and J ends were trimmed by 4 bases and 9 bases, with 12 bases remaining between them. Germline V gene sequence: CDR1 SQVTM, CDR2 ANQGSEA. The CDR3 spans 11 residues. The CDR3 coding sequence is TGCAGCGTTGGGGTCGAGCGGCGCTACACCTTC. Its translation: CSVGVERRYTF.

The chain combines TRBV15 with TRBJ2-7; D ambiguous. The CDR3 spans 15 residues. Germline CDR1 LNHNV, CDR2 YYDKDF (reference sequence). Trimming cost V 0 bases and J 2 bases, with 11 bases left between them. The CDR3 DNA sequence: TGTGCCACCAGCAGAGATGCCAGCAGCGCCTACGAGCAGTACTTC. This sequence encodes CATSRDASSAYEQYF.

This clone was seen once. The V and J genes are TRBV9 and TRBJ1-5; TRBD1 might be the D (6 bases). The CDR3 loop spans 13 amino acids. The ends were cut back, 4 bases at V and 10 bases at J, with 15 bases in the middle. CDR1 is SGDLS, CDR2 YYNGEE, per germline. The CDR3 region is CASSRQERHPQHF. The DNA for the CDR3 is TGTGCCAGCAGCCGACAGGAACGGCATCCCCAGCATTTT.

The chain has TRBV14 and TRBJ2-3, with TRBD2 matching over 8 bases. Germline V gives CDR1 SGHDN, CDR2 FVKESK. The J segment lost 2 bases and the V segment lost 2 bases, leaving 9 bases of the junction unmatched. This CDR3 has 17 residues. For the CDR3, the DNA is TGTGCCAGCAGCCAATACTTCGGGGGGGACCTCACAGATACGCAGTATTTT. Translation gives CASSQYFGGDLTDTQYF.

The CDR3 loop is CASSLARGYTEAFF. As DNA, the CDR3 is TGTGCCAGCAGCTTAGCCAGGGGGTACACTGAAGCTTTCTTT. The chain is built from TRBV7-6 and TRBJ1-1; 7 bases fit TRBD1. V dropped 0 bases and J dropped 3; count of bases not matched to a gene: 1. The germline V gene encodes CDR1 SGHVS and CDR2 FNYEAQ. This CDR3 contains 14 residues.

V and J are TRBV14 and TRBJ1-6; tentative D call: TRBD1 (5 bases). The germline gives CDR1 SGHDN, CDR2 FVKESK. The CDR3 runs to 16 residues. Trimming left V 3 bases short and J 7 bases short, with 16 bases between. CDR3 in DNA: TGTGCCAGCAGCCAGCGGTCCGGGGGGGGGAATTCACCCCTCCACTTT. It codes for CASSQRSGGGNSPLHF.

The chain uses TRBV5-6 and TRBJ1-4, with D possibly TRBD1 on 5 matching bases. Germline values: CDR1 SGHDT, CDR2 YYEEEE. Trimming cost V 0 bases and J 5 bases, with 11 bases left between them. The CDR3 is 15 amino acids. CDR3 nucleotide sequence: TGTGCCAGCAGCTTGGCCCAGGGAAGAAATGAAAAACTGTTTTTT. Encoded protein: CASSLAQGRNEKLFF. Full variable domain (remainder filled in from reference TRBV5-6 and TRBJ1-4): DAGVTQSPTHLIKTRGQQVTLRCSPKSGHDTVSWYQQALGQGPQFIFQYYEEEERQRGNFPDRFSGHQFPNYSSELNVNALLLGDSALYLCASSLAQGRNEKLFFGSGTQLSVL.

This sequence joins TRBV18 and TRBJ2-7; perhaps TRBD2 as D (5 bases). Germline V gene lookup returns CDR1 KGHSH and CDR2 LQKENI. This CDR3 has 13 residues. V lost 1 base to trimming and J lost 5 bases, with 9 bases between them. CDR3 protein: CASSPRRTDEQYF. The DNA for the CDR3 is TGTGCCAGCTCACCACGGAGGACCGACGAGCAGTACTTC.

J is TRBJ2-3 and V is TRBV2; 8 bases are a match to TRBD2. The CDR3 contains 15 residues. Germline V gene lookup returns CDR1 SNHLY and CDR2 FYNNEI. Losses at the gene ends were 3 bases for V and 2 bases for J; bases not matched to a gene: 4. As DNA, the CDR3 is TGTGCCAGCAGTGATACTAGCGGATTCACAGATACGCAGTATTTT. It translates to CASSDTSGFTDTQYF.

V and J are TRBV9 and TRBJ2-1; 7 bases line up with TRBD2. Germline assignment: CDR1 SGDLS and CDR2 YYNGEE. The CDR3 is 15 residues long. J was trimmed by 0 bases and V by 0 bases; bases with no gene match: 0. CDR3 nucleotides: TGTGCCAGCAGCGTAGGGGGGGGCTCCTACAATGAGCAGTTCTTC. Residues: CASSVGGGSYNEQFF.

This clone was seen only a few times. A junction end diverges from the germline sequence, so it may reflect a read error. This chain links TRBV7-7 with TRBJ2-2, with D perhaps TRBD2 (5 bases). Germline CDR1 and CDR2: SSHAT and FNYEAQ (reference sequence). The CDR3 is 15 amino acids. The CDR3 sequence: CASSPREANTGELFF. CDR3 sequence (DNA): TGTGCTAGCAGCCCTCGGGAAGCGAACACCGGGGAGCTGTTTTTT.

The chain carries TRBV28 and TRBJ1-1; 7 bases fit TRBD1. The CDR3 length is 14 residues. J was trimmed by 5 bases and V by 8 bases; bases with no gene match: 11. Germline CDR1 and CDR2: MDHEN and SYDVKM. CDR3 in DNA: TGTGCCAGCCGGACAGGTGGTTCGCGAACTGAAGCTTTCTTT. Encoded protein: CASRTGGSRTEAFF.

This rearrangement joins TRBV5-1 to TRBJ2-3; 11 bases map to TRBD2. V was pared by 4 bases and J by 5 bases, with 6 bases of the junction left unmatched. The CDR3 contains 15 residues. Germline CDR1 SGHRS, CDR2 YFSETQ. CDR3 loop: CASSEGSGRVDTQYF. The CDR3 DNA is TGCGCCAGCAGCGAAGGTAGCGGGAGGGTAGATACGCAGTATTTT.

In its sample, this clone was seen once. CDR3 bases: TGTGCCAGCAGCCAGGGTGGTCAGCCCCAGCATTTT. Protein: CASSQGGQPQHF. This rearrangement joins TRBV2 to TRBJ1-5; tentatively, D is TRBD1 (5 bases). The CDR3 has 12 amino acids. Germline V gene sequence: CDR1 SNHLY, CDR2 FYNNEI. The V and J ends lost 6 bases and 6 bases respectively, with 9 bases between them. The full variable domain, rest sourced from reference TRBV2 and TRBJ1-5, is EPEVTQTPSHQVTQMGQEVILRCVPISNHLYFYWYRQILGQKVEFLVSFYNNEISEKSEIFDDQFSVERPDGSNFTLKIRSTKLEDSAMYFCASSQGGQPQHFGDGTRLSIL.